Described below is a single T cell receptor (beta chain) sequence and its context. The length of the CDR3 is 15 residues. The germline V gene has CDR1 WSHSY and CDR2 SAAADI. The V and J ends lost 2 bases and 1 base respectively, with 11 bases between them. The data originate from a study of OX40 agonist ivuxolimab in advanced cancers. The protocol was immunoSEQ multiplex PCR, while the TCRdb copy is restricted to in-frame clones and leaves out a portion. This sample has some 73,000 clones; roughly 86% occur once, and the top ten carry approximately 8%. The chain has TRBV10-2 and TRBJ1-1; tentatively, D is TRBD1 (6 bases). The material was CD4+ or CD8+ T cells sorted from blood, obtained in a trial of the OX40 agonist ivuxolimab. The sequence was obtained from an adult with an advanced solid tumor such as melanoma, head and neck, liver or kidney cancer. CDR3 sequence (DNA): TGCGCCAGCAGTGAGGGGACACGCCCGAACACTGAAGCTTTCTTT. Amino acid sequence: CASSEGTRPNTEAFF.